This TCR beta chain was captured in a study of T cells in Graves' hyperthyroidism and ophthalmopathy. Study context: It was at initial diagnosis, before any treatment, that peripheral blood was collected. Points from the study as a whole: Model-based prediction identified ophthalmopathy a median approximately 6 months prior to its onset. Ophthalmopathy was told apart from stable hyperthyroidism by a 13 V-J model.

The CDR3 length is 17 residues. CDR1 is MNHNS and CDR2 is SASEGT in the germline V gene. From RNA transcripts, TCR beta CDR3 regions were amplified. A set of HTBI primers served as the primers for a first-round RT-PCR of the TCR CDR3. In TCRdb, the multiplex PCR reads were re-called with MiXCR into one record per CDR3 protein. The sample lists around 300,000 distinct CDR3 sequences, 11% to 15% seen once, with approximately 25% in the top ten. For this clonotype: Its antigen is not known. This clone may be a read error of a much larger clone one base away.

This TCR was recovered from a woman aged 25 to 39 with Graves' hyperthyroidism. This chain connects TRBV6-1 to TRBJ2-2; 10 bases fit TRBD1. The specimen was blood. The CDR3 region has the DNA TGTGCCAGCAGTGAAGATGGGACAGGGGCCAACACCGGGGGGCTGTTTTTT. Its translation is CASSEDGTGANTGGLFF.